The next 21 T cell receptor beta chains were all read from a single sample in a study of shared clonotypes between healthy human individuals. The data were produced by immunoSEQ multiplex PCR, yet TCRdb's version contains in-frame clones alone and is incomplete. The sample carries about 2 million clones, approximately 95% recorded once. The sample comprised naive CD4+ T cells sorted from blood. The subset here: CD45RA+ positively selected. These receptors all come from a man aged 18 to 29 in good health.

The chain recombines TRBV18 with TRBJ2-2; no definite D call. V lost 3 bases, J lost 0 bases, and 11 bases lay in between. CDR3 length: 16 residues. CDR1 and CDR2 (germline): KGHSH, LQKENI. The CDR3 nucleotides read TGTGCCAGCTCACCGCCAGGCTACTCGAACACCGGGGAGCTGTTTTTT. Encoded protein: CASSPPGYSNTGELFF.

The chain carries TRBV5-1 and TRBJ1-2, with 10 bases that match TRBD1. The CDR3 runs to 14 residues. Germline CDR1 and CDR2: SGHRS and YFSETQ. With 3 bases clipped from V and 4 bases from J, the junction kept 3 bases outside the gene matches. CDR3 sequence: CASSWGQGRYGYTF. CDR3 DNA sequence: TGCGCCAGCAGCTGGGGACAGGGGCGCTATGGCTACACCTTC.

CDR3: CASSLVQGAGGNTIYF. CDR3 nucleotides: TGTGCCAGCAGCTTGGTTCAGGGGGCGGGAGGAAACACCATATATTTT. This chain connects TRBV5-4 to TRBJ1-3; TRBD1 matches 8 bases. This CDR3 spans 16 amino acids. Germline CDR1 reads SGHNT; CDR2 reads YYREEE (reference sequence). V lost 0 bases to trimming and J lost 4 bases; unmatched junction nucleotides: 6. Variable domain in full (rest from reference TRBV5-4 and TRBJ1-3): ETGVTQSPTHLIKTRGQQVTLRCSSQSGHNTVSWYQQALGQGPQFIFQYYREEENGRGNFPPRFSGLQFPNYSSELNVNALELDDSALYLCASSLVQGAGGNTIYFGEGSWLTVV.

V and J are TRBV11-2 and TRBJ2-7, with 9 nucleotides matching TRBD1. Germline assignment: CDR1 SGHAT and CDR2 FQNNGV. The CDR3 length is 16 residues. The junction had 11 bases not matched to a gene; V was cut back by 5 bases and J by 3 bases. CDR3 DNA: TGTGCCAGCAGCCGCTACGAACAGGGGGCGGGCTACGAGCAGTACTTC. This codes for CASSRYEQGAGYEQYF.

The chain couples TRBV2 to TRBJ2-3; D ambiguous. V was pared by 8 bases and J by 1 base, with 10 bases between. Germline V gene data show CDR1 as SNHLY and CDR2 as FYNNEI. CDR3 length: 13 residues. The CDR3 sequence: CASRLSGTDTQYF. The CDR3 DNA follows: TGTGCCAGCCGGTTGTCCGGCACAGATACGCAGTATTTT.

This CDR3 is CASGPPNTEAFF. The DNA of the CDR3 is TGTGCTAGTGGTCCTCCGAACACTGAAGCTTTCTTT. The chain employs TRBV12-5 and TRBJ1-1; no reliable D call. V was shortened by 5 bases and J by 1 base, with 5 bases between the two germline ends. In germline, CDR1 is LGHNT, CDR2 FRNRAP. The CDR3 contains 12 residues. The variable domain in full, with the rest retrieved from reference TRBV12-5 and TRBJ1-1, is DARVTQTPRHKVTEMGQEVTMRCQPILGHNTVFWYRQTMMQGLELLAYFRNRAPLDDSGMPKDRFSAEMPDATLATLKIQPSEPRDSAVYFCASGPPNTEAFFGQGTRLTVV.

This clone is a singleton in its sample. This chain links TRBV30 with TRBJ1-6, with D uncertain. The CDR3 contains 12 residues. V lost 4 bases to trimming and J lost 9 bases, with 10 bases between them. CDR1 is GTSNPN and CDR2 is SVGIG in the germline V gene (reference sequence). DNA for the CDR3: TGTGCCTGGAAGGAGGGAATTTCACCCCTCCACTTT. This codes for CAWKEGISPLHF.

The chain uses TRBV10-1 and TRBJ2-7; 8 positions agree with TRBD1. The germline gives CDR1 WNHNN, CDR2 SYGVQD (reference sequence). With 2 bases clipped from V and 6 bases from J, the junction kept 3 bases outside the gene matches. The CDR3 is 13 amino acids. The CDR3 bases are TGCGCCAGCAGTGAGACTGACAGGGGCGAGCAGTACTTC. This translates into CASSETDRGEQYF.

This chain connects TRBV7-9 to TRBJ1-2; TRBD1 matches 7 bases. This CDR3 contains 15 residues. V was pared by 2 bases and J by 6 bases, with 9 bases of the junction left unmatched. Looked up from germline, CDR1 is SEHNR and CDR2 is FQNEAQ (reference sequence). The CDR3 DNA is TGTGCCAGCAGCTTACCCGACAGGGTATGGGATGGCTACACCTTC. As protein: CASSLPDRVWDGYTF.

This chain uses TRBV5-8 with TRBJ2-7, with TRBD1 identical over 8 bases. The CDR3 consists of 15 residues. Germline V CDR1 and CDR2: SGHTS, YDEGEE. V shed 4 bases and J 2 bases; nucleotides not matched to a gene: 8. CDR3 amino acids: CASSIPGTGPYEQYF. The CDR3 DNA reads as TGTGCCAGCAGCATACCCGGGACAGGACCCTACGAGCAGTACTTC.

Turning to this clone: One end of the junction does not line up with germline, which may come from a read error. The chain uses TRBV7-7 and TRBJ2-2, with 7 bases identical to TRBD1. This CDR3 region has 17 residues. Germline V gene data show CDR1 as SSHAT and CDR2 as FNYEAQ (reference sequence). The CDR3 protein is CASSLGPRQGNTGELFF. CDR3 bases: TGTGCTAGCAGCTTAGGGCCCCGACAGGGAAACACCGGGGAGCTGTTTTTT.

This chain connects TRBV29-1 to TRBJ2-2; D could derive from TRBD1 or TRBD2 (6 bases each). Germline assignment: CDR1 SQVTM and CDR2 ANQGSEA. The CDR3 contains 15 residues. The V gene lost 3 bases and the J gene lost 4 bases, with 15 bases spanning the gap. The CDR3 coding sequence is TGCAGCGTTGAGATAGGGGGGTCGCGCACCGGGGAGCTGTTTTTT. Translation gives CSVEIGGSRTGELFF.

The chain couples TRBV11-2 to TRBJ2-1; 8 bases match TRBD2. Germline trimming cut 5 bases from V and 2 bases from J; bases unmatched to any gene: 11. The CDR3 has 17 amino acids. CDR1 and CDR2 (germline): SGHAT, FQNNGV. The CDR3 is CASSARHYGGAYNEQFF. As DNA, the CDR3 is TGTGCCAGCAGCGCCCGCCACTACGGGGGGGCCTACAATGAGCAGTTCTTC.

This chain links TRBV10-1 with TRBJ1-4, with a tentative D call TRBD1 (5 bases). Germline lookup yields CDR1 WNHNN and CDR2 SYGVQD (reference sequence). The CDR3 is 15 residues long. Trimming pared 8 bases from V and 8 bases from J, leaving 21 bases between. CDR3 sequence: CASSLGGGGYEKLFF. The CDR3 DNA follows: TGCGCCAGCTCCCTCGGCGGGGGTGGATACGAAAAACTGTTTTTT.

The chain couples TRBV18 to TRBJ2-3; D is uncertain. The CDR3 covers 13 residues. Germline CDR1 KGHSH, CDR2 LQKENI. The V gene lost 5 bases and the J gene lost 15 bases, with 21 bases spanning the gap. Here the CDR3 reads CASSSIVQDAPYF. For the CDR3, the DNA is TGTGCCAGCTCATCCATAGTGCAGGACGCCCCATATTTT.

The chain joins TRBV7-2 to TRBJ2-4; 8 bases line up with TRBD1. This CDR3 has 16 residues. From germline, CDR1 is SGHTA and CDR2 FQGNSA. V lost 5 bases and J lost 0; bases outside the gene matches: 6. The CDR3 here is CASSPRTGLAKNIQYF. Written as DNA, the CDR3 is TGTGCCAGCAGCCCCAGGACAGGGCTAGCCAAAAACATTCAGTACTTC.

This chain joins TRBV25-1 and TRBJ1-2, with D unresolved. Per the germline V gene, CDR1 is MGHDK and CDR2 is SYGVNS. The CDR3 runs to 12 residues. V was clipped by 7 bases and J by 2 bases, with 8 bases between them. The CDR3 bases are TGTGCCAGCACCGACACGAACTATGGCTACACCTTC. The encoded protein is CASTDTNYGYTF.

The V gene is TRBV5-1, the J gene TRBJ2-7; 10 bases line up with TRBD2. J was trimmed by 4 bases and V by 4 bases; bases with no gene match: 11. Germline CDR1 is SGHRS and CDR2 is YFSETQ. The CDR3 is 16 residues long. CDR3 sequence reads: CASSPPLAGKAYEQYF. The DNA for the CDR3 is TGCGCCAGCAGCCCCCCACTAGCGGGGAAAGCTTACGAGCAGTACTTC.

The chain joins TRBV7-2 to TRBJ2-1; D is unclear. In germline, CDR1 is SGHTA, CDR2 FQGNSA. With 7 bases removed from V and 7 bases from J, the gap between germline ends came to 20 bases. The CDR3 contains 15 residues. CDR3 sequence reads: CASTAYNLISNEQFF. In DNA, the CDR3 is TGTGCCAGCACCGCTTATAACCTCATCTCGAATGAGCAGTTCTTC.

The rearrangement uses TRBV5-1 and TRBJ2-2; D unresolved. Trimming took 0 bases from V and 3 from J, leaving 9 bases between them. Germline V gene sequence: CDR1 SGHRS, CDR2 YFSETQ. The CDR3 sequence is 15 residues long. CDR3 DNA: TGCGCCAGCAGCTTGGCCCTCGGGCACACCGGGGAGCTGTTTTTT. The encoded protein is CASSLALGHTGELFF.

The CDR3 DNA sequence: TGTGCCAGCACCCCCCCGACAGGAGATAACTCTGGAAACACCATATATTTT. It yields the protein CASTPPTGDNSGNTIYF. This chain joins TRBV28 and TRBJ1-3; D might be TRBD1 (6 bases). There are 17 residues in the CDR3. V lost 7 bases and J lost 0, with 19 bases in between. The V gene's germline CDR1 is MDHEN and CDR2 SYDVKM. Supplemented by reference TRBV28 and TRBJ1-3, the full variable domain reads DVKVTQSSRYLVKRTGEKVFLECVQDMDHENMFWYRQDPGLGLRLIYFSYDVKMKEKGDIPEGYSVSREKKERFSLILESASTNQTSMYLCASTPPTGDNSGNTIYFGEGSWLTVV.